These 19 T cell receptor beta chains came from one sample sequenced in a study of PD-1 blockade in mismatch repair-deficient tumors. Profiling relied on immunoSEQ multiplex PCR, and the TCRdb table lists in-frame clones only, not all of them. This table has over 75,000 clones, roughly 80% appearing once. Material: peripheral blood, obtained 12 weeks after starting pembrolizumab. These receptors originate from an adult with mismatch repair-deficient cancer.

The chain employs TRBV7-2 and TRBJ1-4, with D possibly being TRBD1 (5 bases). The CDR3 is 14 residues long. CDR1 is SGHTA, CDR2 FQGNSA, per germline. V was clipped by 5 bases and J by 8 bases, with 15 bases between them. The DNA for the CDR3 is TGTGCCAGCAGCGCCTCGGGGGTACGGGAAAAACTGTTTTTT. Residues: CASSASGVREKLFF.

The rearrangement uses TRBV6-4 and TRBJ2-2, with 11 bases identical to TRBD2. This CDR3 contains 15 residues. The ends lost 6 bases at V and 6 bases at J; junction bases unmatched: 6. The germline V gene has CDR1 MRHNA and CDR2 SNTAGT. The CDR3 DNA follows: TGTGCCAGCAGCGTAGCGGGAGGGCCCGCCGGGGAGCTGTTTTTT. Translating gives CASSVAGGPAGELFF.

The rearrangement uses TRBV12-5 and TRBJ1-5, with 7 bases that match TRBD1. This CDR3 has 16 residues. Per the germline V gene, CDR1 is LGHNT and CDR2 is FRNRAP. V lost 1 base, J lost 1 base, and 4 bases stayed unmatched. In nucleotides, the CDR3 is TGTGCTAGTGGTTTGGGAACAGGGGAGAGCAATCAGCCCCAGCATTTT. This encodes CASGLGTGESNQPQHF.

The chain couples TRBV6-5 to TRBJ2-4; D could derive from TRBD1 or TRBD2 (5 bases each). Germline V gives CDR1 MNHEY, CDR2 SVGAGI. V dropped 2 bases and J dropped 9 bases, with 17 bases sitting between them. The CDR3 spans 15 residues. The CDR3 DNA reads TGTGCCAGCAGTTACCTGGGGGTGGGGTTAGGCATTCAGTACTTC. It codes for CASSYLGVGLGIQYF.

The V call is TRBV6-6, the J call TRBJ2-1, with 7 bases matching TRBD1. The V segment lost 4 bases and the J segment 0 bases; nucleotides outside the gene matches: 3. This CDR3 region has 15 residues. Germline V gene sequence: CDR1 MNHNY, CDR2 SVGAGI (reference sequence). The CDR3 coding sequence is TGTGCCAGCAGTTCAGGGGGTAGCTCCTACAATGAGCAGTTCTTC. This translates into CASSSGGSSYNEQFF.

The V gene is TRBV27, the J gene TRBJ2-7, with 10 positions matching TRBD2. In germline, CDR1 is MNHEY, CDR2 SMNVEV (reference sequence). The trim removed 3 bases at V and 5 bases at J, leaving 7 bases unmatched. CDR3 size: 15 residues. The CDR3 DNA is TGTGCCAGCAGTTTGGGGCTAGCGGGAGTCAACGAGCAGTACTTC. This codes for CASSLGLAGVNEQYF.

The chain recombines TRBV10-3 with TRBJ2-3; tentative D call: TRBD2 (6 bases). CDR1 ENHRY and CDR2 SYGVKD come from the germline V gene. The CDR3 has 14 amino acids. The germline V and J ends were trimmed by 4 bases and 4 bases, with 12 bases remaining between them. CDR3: CAISAPGAPDTQYF. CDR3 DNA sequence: TGTGCCATCAGTGCCCCGGGAGCCCCAGATACGCAGTATTTT.

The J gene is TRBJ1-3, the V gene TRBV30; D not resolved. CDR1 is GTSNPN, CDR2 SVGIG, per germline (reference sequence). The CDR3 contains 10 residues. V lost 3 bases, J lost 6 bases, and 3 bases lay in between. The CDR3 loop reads CAWSLNTIYF. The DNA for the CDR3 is TGTGCCTGGAGCTTAAACACCATATATTTT.

CDR3 sequence reads: CASSPPTKRRRWGGYTF. The CDR3 DNA is TGTGCCAGCAGCCCTCCCACCAAACGTAGGCGTTGGGGTGGCTACACCTTC. This chain joins TRBV4-2 and TRBJ1-2; D ambiguous. There are 17 residues in the CDR3. Germline assignment: CDR1 LGHNA and CDR2 YNFKEQ. Trimming removed 4 bases from V and 7 bases from J, with 25 bases in between.

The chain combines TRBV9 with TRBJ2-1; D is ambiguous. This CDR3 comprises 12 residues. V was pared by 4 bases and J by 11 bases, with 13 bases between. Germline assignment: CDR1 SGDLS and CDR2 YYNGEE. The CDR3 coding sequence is TGTGCCAGCAGCCCCCTAGGAAAGCAGCAGTTCTTC. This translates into CASSPLGKQQFF.

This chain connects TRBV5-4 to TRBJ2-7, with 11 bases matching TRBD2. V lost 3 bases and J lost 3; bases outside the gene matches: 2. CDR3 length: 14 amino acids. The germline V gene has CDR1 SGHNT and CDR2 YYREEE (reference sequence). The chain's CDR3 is CASSWGTSGYEQYF. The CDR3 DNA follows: TGTGCCAGCAGCTGGGGGACTAGCGGCTACGAGCAGTACTTC.

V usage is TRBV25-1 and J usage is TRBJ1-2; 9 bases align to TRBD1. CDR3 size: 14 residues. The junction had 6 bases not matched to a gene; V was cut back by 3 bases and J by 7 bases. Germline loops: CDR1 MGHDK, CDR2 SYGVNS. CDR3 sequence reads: CASSEDDRGVGYTF. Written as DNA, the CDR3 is TGTGCCAGCAGTGAGGATGACAGGGGGGTTGGCTACACCTTC.

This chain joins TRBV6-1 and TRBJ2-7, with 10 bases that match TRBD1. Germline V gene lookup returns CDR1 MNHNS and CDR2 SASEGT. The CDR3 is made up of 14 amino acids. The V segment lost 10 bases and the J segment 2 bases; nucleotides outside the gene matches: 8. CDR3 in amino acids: CATLPDRGPYEQYF. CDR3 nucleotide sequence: TGTGCCACCTTACCTGACAGGGGGCCCTACGAGCAGTACTTC.

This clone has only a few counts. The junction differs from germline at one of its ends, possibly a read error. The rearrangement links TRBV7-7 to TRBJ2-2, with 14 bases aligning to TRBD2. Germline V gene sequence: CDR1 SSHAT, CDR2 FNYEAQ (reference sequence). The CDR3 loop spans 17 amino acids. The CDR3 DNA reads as TGTGCTAGCAGCTTAGGGACTAGCGGGAGCGCCACCGGGGAGCTGTTTTTT. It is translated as CASSLGTSGSATGELFF.

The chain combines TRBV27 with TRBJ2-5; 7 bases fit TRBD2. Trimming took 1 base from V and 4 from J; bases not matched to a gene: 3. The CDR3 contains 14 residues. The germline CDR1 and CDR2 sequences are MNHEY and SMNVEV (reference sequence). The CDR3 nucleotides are TGTGCCAGCAGTTTATGGGGACTACCAGAGACCCAGTACTTC. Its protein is CASSLWGLPETQYF.

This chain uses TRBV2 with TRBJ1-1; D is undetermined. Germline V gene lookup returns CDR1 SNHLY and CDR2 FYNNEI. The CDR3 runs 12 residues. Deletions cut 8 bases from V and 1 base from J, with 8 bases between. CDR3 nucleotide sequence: TGTGCCAGCGAGATCAAGAACACTGAAGCTTTCTTT. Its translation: CASEIKNTEAFF.

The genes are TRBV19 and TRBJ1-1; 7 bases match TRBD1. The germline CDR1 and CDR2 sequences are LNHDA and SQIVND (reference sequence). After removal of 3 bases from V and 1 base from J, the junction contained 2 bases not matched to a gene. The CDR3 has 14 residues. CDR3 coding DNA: TGTGCCAGTAGTATGGACAGGACGAACACTGAAGCTTTCTTT. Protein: CASSMDRTNTEAFF.

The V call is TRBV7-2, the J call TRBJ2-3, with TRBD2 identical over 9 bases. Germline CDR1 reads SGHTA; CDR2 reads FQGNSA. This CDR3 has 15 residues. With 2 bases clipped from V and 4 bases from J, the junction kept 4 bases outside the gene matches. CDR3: CASSLSGRTPDTQYF. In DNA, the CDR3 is TGTGCCAGCAGCTTAAGCGGGAGGACCCCAGATACGCAGTATTTT.

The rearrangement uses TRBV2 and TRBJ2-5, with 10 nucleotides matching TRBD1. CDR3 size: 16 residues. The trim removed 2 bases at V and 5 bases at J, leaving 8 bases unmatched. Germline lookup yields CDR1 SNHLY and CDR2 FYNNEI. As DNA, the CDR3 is TGTGCCAGCAGTGAATTAGCGGAGACAGGGGGCGAGACCCAGTACTTC. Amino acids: CASSELAETGGETQYF.